This T cell receptor beta chain was captured by sequencing in a study of T cell changes during pregnancy in multiple sclerosis. The protocol was immunoSEQ multiplex PCR, while the TCRdb copy is restricted to in-frame clones and leaves out a portion. The table has tens of thousands of clones, roughly 86% seen once. V was cut by 5 bases and J by 5 bases, with 16 bases left in between. Per the germline V gene, CDR1 is SGHRS and CDR2 is YFSETQ. The CDR3 covers 14 residues. The chain is built from TRBV5-1 and TRBJ1-1; weak D call: TRBD1 (5 bases). The material sequenced was peripheral blood, taken in the first trimester of pregnancy. The clonotype originates from a female donor with multiple sclerosis, enrolled in a pregnancy study. In nucleotides, the CDR3 is TGCGCCAGCAGGCGGCGGAGGGGAGGGACTGAAGCTTTCTTT. As protein: CASRRRRGGTEAFF.